The clone carrying this T cell receptor (beta chain) appeared many times. Separate cDNA molecules received unique molecular identifiers, which the library attached to them. From the RACE reads, TCRdb called clonotypes with MiXCR, one entry per CDR3 protein. The table has 42,000 or so distinct CDR3 sequences, around 9% seen once. This sample was taken from a study of human T cells and chemical hapten exposure. The wider study: How much TCR each sample yielded varied, mostly because pooled library volumes differed slightly.

Time point reported: patch test 2, 6 weeks after DPC sensitization. This sample's treatment: therapeutic diphenylcyclopropenone sensitization with weekly scalp DPC. Blood draws came first, before each patch test. The CDR3 is 15 amino acids. Deletions cut 3 bases from V and 3 bases from J, with 14 bases between. This receptor was identified in a woman aged 40-49 years with alopecia areata. Some clones in this sample may be carry-over from other donors' samples. This chain links TRBV12-3 or TRBV12-4 with TRBJ2-5, with unresolved D. The sample was whole blood, taken in connection with sensitization to the hapten diphenylcyclopropenone (DPC). The DNA of the CDR3 is TGTGCCAGCAGTTTGGGGTCTAAAGGAAAAGAGACCCAGTACTTC. Its translation is CASSLGSKGKETQYF.